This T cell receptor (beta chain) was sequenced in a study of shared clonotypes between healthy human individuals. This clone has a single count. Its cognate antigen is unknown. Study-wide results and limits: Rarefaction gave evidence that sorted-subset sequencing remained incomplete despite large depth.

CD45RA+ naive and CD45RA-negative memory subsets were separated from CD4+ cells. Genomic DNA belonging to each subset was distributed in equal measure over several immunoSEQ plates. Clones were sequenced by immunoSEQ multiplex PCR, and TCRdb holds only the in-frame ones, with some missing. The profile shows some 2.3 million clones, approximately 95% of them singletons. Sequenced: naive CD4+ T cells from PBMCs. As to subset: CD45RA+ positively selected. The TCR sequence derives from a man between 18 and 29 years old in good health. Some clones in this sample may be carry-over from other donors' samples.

The CDR3: CATSRDSGRPLGEQFF. DNA for the CDR3: TGTGCCACCAGCAGGGATAGCGGGAGACCCCTCGGGGAGCAGTTCTTC. The chain couples TRBV15 to TRBJ2-1; 9 positions agree with TRBD2. The CDR3 has 16 residues. Trimming at V came to 3 bases and at J to 10 bases, leaving 13 bases not matched to a gene. CDR1 is LNHNV, CDR2 YYDKDF, per germline (reference sequence).